One and the same sample provided the 19 T cell receptor beta chains below, sequenced in a study of CD8 T cells in Susac syndrome. The RNA input was about 0.5 to 1 ug, and it was reverse transcribed with random hexamers. TCRdb fed the immunoSEQ multiplex PCR reads into MiXCR, producing one record per CDR3 protein. The sample consists of about 60,000 distinct CDR3 sequences, more than 80% of them appearing once. The sequencing input was CD8+ T cells from PBMCs. The receptors come from a human donor in good health.

The V call is TRBV7-9, the J call TRBJ2-2; D remains ambiguous. The CDR3 extends over 15 amino acids. Between the trimmed V and J ends, which lost 3 bases and 3 bases, there was a span of 11 bases. The germline gives CDR1 SEHNR, CDR2 FQNEAQ (reference sequence). This CDR3 reads CASSLMGEDTGELFF. The DNA of the CDR3 is TGTGCCAGCAGCTTGATGGGCGAGGACACCGGGGAGCTGTTTTTT.

J is TRBJ2-2 and V is TRBV5-4; 7 nucleotides align to TRBD2. The junction had 12 bases not matched to a gene; V was cut back by 4 bases and J by 0 bases. The CDR3 length is 18 residues. The V gene's germline CDR1 is SGHNT and CDR2 YYREEE (reference sequence). CDR3 in amino acids: CASSPGEGRGSNTGELFF. CDR3 DNA: TGTGCCAGCAGCCCCGGGGAGGGTCGAGGTTCGAACACCGGGGAGCTGTTTTTT.

The CDR3 coding sequence is TGCAGTGCCGCATTGGGAAACACCATATATTTT. This gives the protein CSAALGNTIYF. This chain uses TRBV20-1 with TRBJ1-3; the D is unclear. CDR3 length: 11 amino acids. V dropped 6 bases and J dropped 4 bases, with 7 bases sitting between them. The V gene's germline CDR1 is DFQATT and CDR2 SNEGSKA (reference sequence).

In this sample, this clonotype turned up once. The V gene is TRBV5-1, the J gene TRBJ1-1, with 8 bases matching TRBD1. Germline V CDR1 and CDR2: SGHRS, YFSETQ. V lost 7 bases and J lost 5; bases outside the gene matches: 10. The CDR3 totals 14 residues. The CDR3 reads CASVITTGGTEAFF. In nucleotides, the CDR3 is TGCGCCAGCGTCATCACCACAGGGGGGACTGAAGCTTTCTTT.

The V gene is TRBV30, the J gene TRBJ1-1; 7 bases line up with TRBD1. This CDR3 contains 12 residues. Germline V CDR1 and CDR2: GTSNPN, SVGIG (reference sequence). V lost 5 bases to trimming and J lost 4 bases; unmatched junction nucleotides: 4. The CDR3 loop reads CAWSGGTTEAFF. DNA for the CDR3: TGTGCCTGGTCAGGGGGGACCACTGAAGCTTTCTTT.

The CDR3 DNA reads as TGTGCCAGCAGCTTAGGGCCATTCTCAGATACGCAGTATTTT. This sequence encodes CASSLGPFSDTQYF. The chain has TRBV11-2 and TRBJ2-3; no definite D call. Per germline, CDR1 SGHAT and CDR2 FQNNGV. The CDR3 spans 14 residues. V lost 1 base and J 4 bases, leaving 9 bases between the germline ends.

The CDR3 spells CASSPAGTGQETQYF. CDR3 bases: TGTGCCAGCAGCCCCGCGGGGACAGGCCAAGAGACCCAGTACTTC. This chain connects TRBV7-9 to TRBJ2-5; 8 bases align to TRBD1. Trimming at V came to 5 bases and at J to 1 base, leaving 6 bases not matched to a gene. The CDR3 sequence is 15 residues long. Germline assignment: CDR1 SEHNR and CDR2 FQNEAQ (reference sequence).

V and J are TRBV7-2 and TRBJ1-2; a weak D match, TRBD1 (5 bases). The CDR3 sequence is 16 residues long. V lost 2 bases and J lost 2, with 15 bases in between. Germline V gene data show CDR1 as SGHTA and CDR2 as FQGNSA. This CDR3 reads CASSLTDQQENYGYTF. Here the CDR3 DNA reads TGTGCCAGCAGCTTAACAGACCAACAGGAGAACTATGGCTACACCTTC.

Only one count was recorded for this clonotype. CDR3 bases: TGTGCCAGCAGCTTTGCCGGGACAGGGGACGGCTACACCTTC. The encoded protein is CASSFAGTGDGYTF. The V call is TRBV7-9, the J call TRBJ1-2, with 10 bases matching TRBD1. The V gene end was trimmed by 3 bases and the J gene end by 8 bases; junction bases not matched to a gene: 6. This CDR3 has 14 residues. The germline gives CDR1 SEHNR, CDR2 FQNEAQ (reference sequence).

V usage is TRBV7-9 and J usage is TRBJ2-5, with 8 bases identical to TRBD2. The germline gives CDR1 SEHNR, CDR2 FQNEAQ (reference sequence). Trimming took 5 bases from V and 0 from J; bases not matched to a gene: 11. The CDR3 totals 17 residues. This chain's CDR3 is CASSLGLAGRHQETQYF. CDR3 nucleotide sequence: TGTGCCAGCAGCCTAGGTTTAGCGGGGAGACACCAAGAGACCCAGTACTTC.

The rearrangement uses TRBV5-1 and TRBJ2-3; maybe TRBD1 (6 bases). Deletions cut 4 bases from V and 1 base from J, with 10 bases between. This CDR3 comprises 14 residues. In germline, CDR1 is SGHRS, CDR2 YFSETQ. This CDR3 reads CASSRTVRTDTQYF. The DNA for the CDR3 is TGCGCCAGCAGCCGGACAGTTCGCACAGATACGCAGTATTTT.

In its sample, this clonotype was seen a few times. V and J are TRBV29-1 and TRBJ2-7; D may be TRBD1 (5 bases). Per germline, CDR1 SQVTM and CDR2 ANQGSEA. This CDR3 has 13 amino acids. Trimming shortened V by 7 bases and J by 0 bases, and 13 bases separated the two germline ends. The CDR3 DNA is TGCAGCGCCCTGCGCAGGGACTCCTACGAGCAGTACTTC. Its translation: CSALRRDSYEQYF.

The chain recombines TRBV13 with TRBJ1-6, with D tentatively TRBD1 (5 bases). V was trimmed by 0 bases and J by 11 bases, leaving 8 bases between them. Germline loops: CDR1 PRHDT, CDR2 FYEKMQ (reference sequence). CDR3 length equals 13 residues. This CDR3 is CASSLGGGPPLHF. CDR3 sequence (DNA): TGTGCCAGCAGCTTAGGGGGGGGACCACCCCTCCACTTT.

V is TRBV4-3 and J is TRBJ2-4; D is uncertain. The CDR3 runs 20 residues. V shed 0 bases and J shed 0 bases, with 21 bases lying between them. Germline values: CDR1 LGHNA, CDR2 YSLEER. The CDR3 sequence: CASSQDLGQPRLLAKNIQYF. DNA for the CDR3: TGCGCCAGCAGCCAAGATCTCGGTCAGCCAAGGCTTCTAGCCAAAAACATTCAGTACTTC.

The rearrangement uses TRBV6-5 and TRBJ1-5; TRBD1 is a possible D gene (6 bases). V was shortened by 0 bases and J by 7 bases, with 13 bases between the two germline ends. CDR1 and CDR2 from the germline V gene are MNHEY and SVGAGI. The CDR3 totals 15 residues. The DNA for the CDR3 is TGTGCCAGCAGTTACTCAGGGGGGGCCCACCAGCCCCAGCATTTT. Its protein is CASSYSGGAHQPQHF.

This rearrangement joins TRBV7-9 to TRBJ2-2; TRBD1 matches 8 bases. The CDR3 contains 14 residues. The trim removed 3 bases at V and 5 bases at J, leaving 2 bases unmatched. Germline V lookup: CDR1 SEHNR, CDR2 FQNEAQ (reference sequence). DNA for the CDR3: TGTGCCAGCAGCTTGGACAGGGAAACCGGGGAGCTGTTTTTT. Residues: CASSLDRETGELFF.

The chain is built from TRBV12-5 and TRBJ1-1, with D possibly matching TRBD1 (6 bases). The CDR3 has 16 amino acids. Germline V gene lookup returns CDR1 LGHNT and CDR2 FRNRAP. V lost 0 bases to trimming and J lost 1 base, with 12 bases between them. The CDR3: CASGLVRTRGNTEAFF. The CDR3 nucleotides read TGTGCTAGTGGTTTGGTAAGGACCAGGGGGAACACTGAAGCTTTCTTT. Looking up the rest from reference TRBV12-5 and TRBJ1-1 gives the full variable domain: DARVTQTPRHKVTEMGQEVTMRCQPILGHNTVFWYRQTMMQGLELLAYFRNRAPLDDSGMPKDRFSAEMPDATLATLKIQPSEPRDSAVYFCASGLVRTRGNTEAFFGQGTRLTVV.

The chain joins TRBV4-2 to TRBJ1-1; no definite D call. The CDR3 contains 12 residues. Trimming removed 3 bases at V and 6 bases at J, with 8 bases between. Germline-derived CDR1 and CDR2 are LGHNA and YNFKEQ. The CDR3 is CASSQVGAEAFF. The CDR3 bases are TGTGCCAGCAGCCAGGTCGGGGCTGAAGCTTTCTTT.

The CDR3 DNA is TGTGCCAGCAGTGAAGCGGGGAGCTCCTACGAGCAGTACTTC. Amino acid sequence: CASSEAGSSYEQYF. This chain uses TRBV6-1 with TRBJ2-7, with a weak D call TRBD2 (5 bases). The CDR3 contains 14 residues. The germline V gene has CDR1 MNHNS and CDR2 SASEGT. V was cut by 0 bases and J by 0 bases, with 6 bases left in between.